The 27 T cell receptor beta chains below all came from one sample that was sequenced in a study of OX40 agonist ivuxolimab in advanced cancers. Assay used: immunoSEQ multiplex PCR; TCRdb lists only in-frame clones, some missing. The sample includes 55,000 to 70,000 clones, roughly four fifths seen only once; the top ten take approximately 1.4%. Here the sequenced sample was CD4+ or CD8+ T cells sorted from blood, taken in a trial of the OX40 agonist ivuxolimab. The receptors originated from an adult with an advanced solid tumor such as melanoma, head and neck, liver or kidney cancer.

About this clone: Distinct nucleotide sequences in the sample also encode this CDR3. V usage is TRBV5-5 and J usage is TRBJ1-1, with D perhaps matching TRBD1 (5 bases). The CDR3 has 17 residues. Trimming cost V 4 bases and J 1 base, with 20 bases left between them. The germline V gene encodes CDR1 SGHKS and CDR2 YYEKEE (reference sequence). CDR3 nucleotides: TGTGCCAGCAGCCTGGTTGTTTCAGGGATGGGGAACACTGAAGCTTTCTTT. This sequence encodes CASSLVVSGMGNTEAFF.

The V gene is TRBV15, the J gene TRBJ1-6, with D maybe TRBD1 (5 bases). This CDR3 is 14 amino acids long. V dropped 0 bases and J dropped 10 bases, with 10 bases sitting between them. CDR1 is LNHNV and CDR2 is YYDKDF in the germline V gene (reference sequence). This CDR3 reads CATSRDGRDSPLHF. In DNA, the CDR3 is TGTGCCACCAGCAGAGATGGAAGGGACTCACCCCTCCACTTT.

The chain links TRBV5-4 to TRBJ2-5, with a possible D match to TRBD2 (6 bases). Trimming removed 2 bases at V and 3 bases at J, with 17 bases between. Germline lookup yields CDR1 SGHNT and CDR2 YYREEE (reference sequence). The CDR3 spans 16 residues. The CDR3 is CASSLWAGRPKETQYF. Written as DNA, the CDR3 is TGTGCCAGCAGCTTATGGGCGGGGAGGCCGAAAGAGACCCAGTACTTC. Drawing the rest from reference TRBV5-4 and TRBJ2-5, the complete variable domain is ETGVTQSPTHLIKTRGQQVTLRCSSQSGHNTVSWYQQALGQGPQFIFQYYREEENGRGNFPPRFSGLQFPNYSSELNVNALELDDSALYLCASSLWAGRPKETQYFGPGTRLLVL.

The CDR3 sequence: CASSRPTGRLTEAFF. In nucleotides, the CDR3 is TGTGCCAGCAGCCGGCCGACAGGGAGGTTAACTGAAGCTTTCTTT. V and J are TRBV14 and TRBJ1-1, with 7 bases aligning to TRBD1. V lost 4 bases and J lost 5; bases outside the gene matches: 10. The CDR3 is 15 residues long. Germline CDR1 and CDR2: SGHDN and FVKESK.

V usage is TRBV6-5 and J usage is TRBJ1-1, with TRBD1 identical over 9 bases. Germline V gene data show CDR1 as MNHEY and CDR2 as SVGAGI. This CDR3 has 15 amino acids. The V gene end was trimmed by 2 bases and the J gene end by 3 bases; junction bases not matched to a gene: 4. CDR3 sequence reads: CASSYLRQGDTEAFF. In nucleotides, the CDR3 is TGTGCCAGCAGTTACCTGAGACAGGGGGACACTGAAGCTTTCTTT.

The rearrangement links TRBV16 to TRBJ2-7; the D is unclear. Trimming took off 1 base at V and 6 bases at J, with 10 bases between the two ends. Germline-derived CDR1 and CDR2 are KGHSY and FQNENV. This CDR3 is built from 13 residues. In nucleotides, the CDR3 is TGTGCCAGCAGCCAATTATCGCACGCCGAGCAGTACTTC. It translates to CASSQLSHAEQYF.

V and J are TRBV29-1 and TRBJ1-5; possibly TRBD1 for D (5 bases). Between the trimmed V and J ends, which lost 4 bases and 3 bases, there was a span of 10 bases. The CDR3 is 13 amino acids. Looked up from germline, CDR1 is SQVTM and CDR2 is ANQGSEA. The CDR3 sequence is CSVAAGVNQPQHF. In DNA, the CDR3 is TGCAGCGTTGCGGCGGGGGTCAATCAGCCCCAGCATTTT.

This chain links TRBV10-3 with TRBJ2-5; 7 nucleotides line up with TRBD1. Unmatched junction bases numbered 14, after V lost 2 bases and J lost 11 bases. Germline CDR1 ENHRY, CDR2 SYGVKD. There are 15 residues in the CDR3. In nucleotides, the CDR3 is TGTGCCATCAGTGAGGGACAGGCCAACAAGGATGGGCAGTACTTC. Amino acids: CAISEGQANKDGQYF.

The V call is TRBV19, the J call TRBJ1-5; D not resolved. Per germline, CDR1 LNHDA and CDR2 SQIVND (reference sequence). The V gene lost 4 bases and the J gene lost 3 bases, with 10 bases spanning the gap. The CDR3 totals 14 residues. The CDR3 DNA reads TGTGCCAGTAGTACCGTAATGTTCAATCAGCCCCAGCATTTT. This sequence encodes CASSTVMFNQPQHF.

The DNA for the CDR3 is TGTGCCAGCCGGACGAGAGAGACCCAGTACTTC. The encoded protein is CASRTRETQYF. This chain joins TRBV2 and TRBJ2-5; D remains unclear. The germline gives CDR1 SNHLY, CDR2 FYNNEI. V lost 8 bases, J lost 4 bases, and 8 bases lay in between. CDR3 size: 11 residues.

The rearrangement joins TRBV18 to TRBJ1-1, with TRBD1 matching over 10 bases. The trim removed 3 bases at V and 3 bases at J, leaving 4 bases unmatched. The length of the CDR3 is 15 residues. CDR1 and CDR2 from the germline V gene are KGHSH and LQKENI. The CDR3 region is CASSPDRGQDTEAFF. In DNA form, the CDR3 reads TGTGCCAGCTCACCCGACAGGGGGCAGGACACTGAAGCTTTCTTT.

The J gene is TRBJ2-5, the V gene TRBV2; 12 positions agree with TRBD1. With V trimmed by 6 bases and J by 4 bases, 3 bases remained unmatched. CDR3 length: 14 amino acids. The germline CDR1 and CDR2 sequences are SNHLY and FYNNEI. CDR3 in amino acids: CASSRDRGRETQYF. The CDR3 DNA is TGTGCCAGCAGCCGGGACAGGGGGCGAGAGACCCAGTACTTC.

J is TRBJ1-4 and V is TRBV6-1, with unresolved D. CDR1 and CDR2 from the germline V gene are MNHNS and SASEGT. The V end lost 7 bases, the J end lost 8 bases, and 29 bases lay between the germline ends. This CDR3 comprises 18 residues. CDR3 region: CASTDRRGHGTEWEKLFF. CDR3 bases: TGTGCCAGCACTGACCGCCGGGGTCATGGAACGGAATGGGAAAAACTGTTTTTT.

CDR3 region: CSAGGQSYEQYF. Written as DNA, the CDR3 is TGCAGCGCCGGGGGACAGTCCTACGAGCAGTACTTC. The chain recombines TRBV29-1 with TRBJ2-7, with D possibly TRBD1 on 7 matching bases. V lost 7 bases and J 1 base, leaving 11 bases between the germline ends. CDR1 is SQVTM, CDR2 ANQGSEA, per germline. The CDR3 covers 12 residues.

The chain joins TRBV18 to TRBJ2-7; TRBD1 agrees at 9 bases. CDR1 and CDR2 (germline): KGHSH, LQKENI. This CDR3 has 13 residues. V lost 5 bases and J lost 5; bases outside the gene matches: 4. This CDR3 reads CASSSGQGNEQYF. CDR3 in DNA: TGTGCCAGCTCATCGGGACAGGGAAACGAGCAGTACTTC.

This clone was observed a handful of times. CDR3 loop: CASSLWGGMGTEAFF. The CDR3 region has the DNA TGTGCCAGCAGTTTATGGGGCGGGATGGGCACTGAAGCTTTCTTT. The chain links TRBV28 to TRBJ1-1; D unclear. Trimming took off 0 bases at V and 4 bases at J, with 12 bases between the two ends. Germline CDR1 is MDHEN and CDR2 is SYDVKM. The CDR3 covers 15 residues.

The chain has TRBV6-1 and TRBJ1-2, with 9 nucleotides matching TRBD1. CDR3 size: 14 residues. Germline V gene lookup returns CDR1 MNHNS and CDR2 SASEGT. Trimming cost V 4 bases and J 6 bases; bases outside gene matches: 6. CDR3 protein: CASSGNRGQDGYTF. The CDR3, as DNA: TGTGCCAGCAGTGGTAACAGGGGGCAGGATGGCTACACCTTC.

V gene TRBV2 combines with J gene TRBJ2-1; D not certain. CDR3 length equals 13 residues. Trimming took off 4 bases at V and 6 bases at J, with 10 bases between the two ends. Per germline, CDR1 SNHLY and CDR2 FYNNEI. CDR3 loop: CASSAELPNEQFF. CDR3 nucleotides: TGTGCCAGCAGTGCAGAGCTCCCCAATGAGCAGTTCTTC.

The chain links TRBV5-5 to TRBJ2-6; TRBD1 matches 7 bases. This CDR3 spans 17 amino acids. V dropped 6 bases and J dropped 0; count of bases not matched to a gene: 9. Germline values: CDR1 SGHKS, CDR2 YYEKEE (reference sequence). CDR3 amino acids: CASTPTGTVSGANVLTF. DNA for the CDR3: TGTGCCAGCACCCCCACCGGGACAGTCTCTGGGGCCAACGTCCTGACTTTC.

The CDR3 nucleotides read TGTGCCAGCAGCTCAGCCTCCGCCTTCTCACCCCTCCACTTT. Amino acids: CASSSASAFSPLHF. This rearrangement joins TRBV7-2 to TRBJ1-6; D remains ambiguous. Between the trimmed V and J ends, which lost 4 bases and 10 bases, there was a span of 14 bases. The germline V gene encodes CDR1 SGHTA and CDR2 FQGNSA. The CDR3 has 14 amino acids.

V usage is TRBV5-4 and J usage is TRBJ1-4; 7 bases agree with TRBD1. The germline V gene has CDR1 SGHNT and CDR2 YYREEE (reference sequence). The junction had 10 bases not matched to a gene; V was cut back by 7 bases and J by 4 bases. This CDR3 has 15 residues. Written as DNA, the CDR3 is TGTGCCAGCGCGCAGGGGGGTGGTCTTAATGAAAAACTGTTTTTT. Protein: CASAQGGGLNEKLFF.

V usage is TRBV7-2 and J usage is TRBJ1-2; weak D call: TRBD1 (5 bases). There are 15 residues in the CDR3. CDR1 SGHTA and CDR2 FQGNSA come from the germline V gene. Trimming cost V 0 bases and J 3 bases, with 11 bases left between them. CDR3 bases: TGTGCCAGCAGCTTAGCCCCCGGGACGCACTATGGCTACACCTTC. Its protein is CASSLAPGTHYGYTF.

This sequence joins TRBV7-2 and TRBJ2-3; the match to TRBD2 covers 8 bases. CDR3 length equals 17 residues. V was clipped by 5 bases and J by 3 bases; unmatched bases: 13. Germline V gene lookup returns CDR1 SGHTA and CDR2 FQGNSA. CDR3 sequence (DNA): TGTGCCAGCAGCCCCCGTAGGCGGGGGGCCGGAACAGATACGCAGTATTTT. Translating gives CASSPRRRGAGTDTQYF.

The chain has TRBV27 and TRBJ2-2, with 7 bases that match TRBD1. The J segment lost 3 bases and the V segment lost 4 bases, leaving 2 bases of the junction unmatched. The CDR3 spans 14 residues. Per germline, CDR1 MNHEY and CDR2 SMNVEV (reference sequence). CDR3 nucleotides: TGTGCCAGCAGTTCACAGGGGCACACCGGGGAGCTGTTTTTT. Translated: CASSSQGHTGELFF.

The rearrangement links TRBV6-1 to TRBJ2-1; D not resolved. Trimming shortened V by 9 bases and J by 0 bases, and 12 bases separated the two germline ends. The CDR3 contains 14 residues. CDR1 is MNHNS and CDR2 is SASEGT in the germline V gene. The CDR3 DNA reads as TGTGCCAGTCGCTCTGTGGGCTCCTACAATGAGCAGTTCTTC. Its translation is CASRSVGSYNEQFF.

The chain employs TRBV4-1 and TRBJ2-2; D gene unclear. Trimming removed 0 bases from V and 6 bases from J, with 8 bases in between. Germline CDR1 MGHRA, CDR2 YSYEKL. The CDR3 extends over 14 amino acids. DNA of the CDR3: TGCGCCAGCAGCCAAGATGCTACCTCCGGGGAGCTGTTTTTT. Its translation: CASSQDATSGELFF.

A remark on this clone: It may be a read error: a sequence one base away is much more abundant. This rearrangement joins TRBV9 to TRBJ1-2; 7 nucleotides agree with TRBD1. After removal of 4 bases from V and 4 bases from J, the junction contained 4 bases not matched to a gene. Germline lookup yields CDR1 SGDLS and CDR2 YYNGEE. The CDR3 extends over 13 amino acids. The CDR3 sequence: CASSLDRVYGYTF. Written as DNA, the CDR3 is TGTGCCAGCAGCCTCGACAGGGTCTATGGCTACACCTTC.